Sequencing of this T cell receptor (beta chain) was carried out in a study of T cells expressing NK-cell markers. Study at large: According to the study, TCR beta repertoires originated from sorted CD3+CD56+NKG2C+, CD3+CD56+NKG2C- and CD3+CD56-NKG2C+ T cells. Seven of eight sequenced donors tested HCMV-seropositive; one tested seronegative. Study findings and constraints: There were a handful of donors in whom these clonotypes also led the CD3+CD56-NKG2C+ fraction.

Worth noting for this clonotype: Its antigen is unidentified.

The CDR3 has 15 amino acids. Germline V gene sequence: CDR1 MNHNS, CDR2 SASEGT. UMI-tagged 5'RACE template switching yielded the TCR beta cDNA. TCRdb re-called the 5' RACE reads and gives one entry per CDR3 protein, without DNA. The data include 300,000 to 500,000 distinct CDR3 sequences; the top ten clones carry roughly 10%. The sequence came from a woman in her forties or fifties in good health. V and J are TRBV6-1 and TRBJ2-1; checking the TCRdb D call of TRBD2 is not possible without DNA. Input material: blood T cells: a sorted CD56 or NKG2C T cell subset, CD4+ or CD8+ T cells, or bulk PBMC T cells (not recorded which). The CDR3 region is CASSDRASGSNEQFF.